This TCR beta chain is from a study of cytomegalovirus exposure and HLA in healthy donors. Study results and limitations: Highly shared sequence variants in one cluster were likely a sequencing artifact.

Primers included in the PCR were 60 Vbeta and 13 Jbeta primers. Generated by immunoSEQ multiplex PCR, the TCRdb table keeps only in-frame clones and is missing some. The sample lists under 150,000 clones; around 84% were seen once. This CDR3 has 14 residues. V gave up 1 base and J gave up 5 bases, with 11 bases separating them. CDR1 and CDR2 from the germline V gene are MNHNS and SASEGT. Details on this clone: Antigen unknown.

The sequencing sample was made of PBMCs. The sequence was obtained from a man between 40 and 49 years old in good health and CMV-seropositive. V usage is TRBV6-1 and J usage is TRBJ2-5; D is perhaps TRBD1 (5 bases). The CDR3 nucleotides are TGTGCCAGCAGTGAAGGCAGGGTGGTTGAGACCCAGTACTTC. It yields the protein CASSEGRVVETQYF.